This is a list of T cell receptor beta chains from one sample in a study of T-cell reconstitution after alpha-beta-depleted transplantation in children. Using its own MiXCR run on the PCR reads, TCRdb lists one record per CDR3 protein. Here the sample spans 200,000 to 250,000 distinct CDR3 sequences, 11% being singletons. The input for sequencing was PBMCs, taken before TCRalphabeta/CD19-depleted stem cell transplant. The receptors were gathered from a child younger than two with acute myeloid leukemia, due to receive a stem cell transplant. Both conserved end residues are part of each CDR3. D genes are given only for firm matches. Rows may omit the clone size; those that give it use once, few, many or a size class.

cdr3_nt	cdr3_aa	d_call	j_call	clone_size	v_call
TGTGCCAGCAGCAAGGCGGGGAGGGCCACCGGGGAGCTGTTTTTT	CASSKAGRATGELFF	-	TRBJ2-2	many	TRBV21-1
TGTGCCAGCAGCTTAGCGCTACTAGCGGGAGATCCCTACGAGCAGTACTTC	CASSLALLAGDPYEQYF	TRBD2	TRBJ2-7	many	TRBV7-2
TGTGCCAGCAGTTCAGGACAGGAGCCTTACGAGCAGTACTTC	CASSSGQEPYEQYF	TRBD1	TRBJ2-7	many	TRBV12-3/TRBV12-4
TGTGCCAGCAGAATTCTGGGGGCTGGGGCCAACGTCCTGACTTTC	CASRILGAGANVLTF	-	TRBJ2-6	many	TRBV12-3/TRBV12-4
TGTGCCAGCAGCCAAGTAAAGGGACAGATGAACACTGAAGCTTTCTTT	CASSQVKGQMNTEAFF	TRBD1	TRBJ1-1	many	TRBV14
TGTGCCAGCAGCATTACCGGGACTAGCGTCTCCTACGAGCAGTACTTC	CASSITGTSVSYEQYF	TRBD2	TRBJ2-7	many	TRBV7-2
TGCGCCAGCAGCTCGCCTCTAGCGGGATGGCACAATGAGCAGTTCTTC	CASSSPLAGWHNEQFF	TRBD2	TRBJ2-1	many	TRBV5-1
TGCGCCAGCAGCCAAGAAACCCTTAATGAGCAGTTCTTC	CASSQETLNEQFF	-	TRBJ2-1	many	TRBV4-1
TGTGCCAGCAGCTTAGAGACAGGGTTCGAAAAACTGTTTTTT	CASSLETGFEKLFF	TRBD1	TRBJ1-4	many	TRBV7-9
TGTGCCATGAGCACCGGGCTCGTCCGGCACACAGATACGCAGTATTTT	CAMSTGLVRHTDTQYF	-	TRBJ2-3	-	TRBV4-2
TGTGCCTGGAACCCTACAGGGAATTCACCCCTCCACTTT	CAWNPTGNSPLHF	-	TRBJ1-6	few	TRBV30
TGCAGTGCTTCCCTGAGTCAGCCCCAGCATTTT	CSASLSQPQHF	-	TRBJ1-5	many	TRBV20-1
TGTGCCAGCAGCTTAGTGAAGGTCCTAAGCTCCTACAATGAGCAGTTCTTC	CASSLVKVLSSYNEQFF	-	TRBJ2-1	many	TRBV7-9
TGTGCCAGTCAGGAAAGCCCGGACAGGAGTTCTGGCTACACCTTC	CASQESPDRSSGYTF	TRBD1	TRBJ1-2	many	TRBV27
TGTGCCAGCAGCTTGTCTAGCGGGAGGGCCTACGAGCAGTACTTC	CASSLSSGRAYEQYF	TRBD2	TRBJ2-7	many	TRBV5-8
TGTGCCAGCAGCTTCGGAGGTGGGGACCCTGGAAACACCATATATTTT	CASSFGGGDPGNTIYF	-	TRBJ1-3	many	TRBV11-2
TGCACCAGCAGTCCCCCGTCTGGTCACAATGAGCAGTTCTTC	CTSSPPSGHNEQFF	-	TRBJ2-1	-	TRBV27
TGTGCCAGCCTCCAGGGCCTTTCTGAAAAACTGTTTTTT	CASLQGLSEKLFF	-	TRBJ1-4	many	TRBV12-3/TRBV12-4
TGTGCCAGCAGTTACGGGCCTAGGAGGGAAGCTTTCTTT	CASSYGPRREAFF	-	TRBJ1-1	many	TRBV6-2/TRBV6-3
TGCGCCAGCAGTGGGCTATCCAAAAACATTCAGTACTTC	CASSGLSKNIQYF	-	TRBJ2-4	many	TRBV5-1
TGTGCCAGTCGATCAAACCGACAGCCCGGGGAGCTGTTTTTT	CASRSNRQPGELFF	-	TRBJ2-2	many	TRBV19
TGCAGTGCTAGAGATGACCTAATACAGGCCCTTGAAGCTTTCTTT	CSARDDLIQALEAFF	-	TRBJ1-1	many	TRBV20-1
TGTGCCAGCAGCTTAGAAGGGTGGTACGAGCAGTACTTC	CASSLEGWYEQYF	-	TRBJ2-7	many	TRBV7-9
TGTGCCAGCAGTCCCGAGGGTACCTACGAGCAGTACTTC	CASSPEGTYEQYF	-	TRBJ2-7	many	TRBV9
TGCGCCAGCAGCACCGGGGACAGATTTATCTCTGGGGCCAACGTCCTGACTTTC	CASSTGDRFISGANVLTF	TRBD1	TRBJ2-6	many	TRBV5-1
TGTGCCAGCAGCACCACAGGGTTGCCCTATGGCTACACCTTC	CASSTTGLPYGYTF	-	TRBJ1-2	many	TRBV7-2
TGCACTGCTAGGGACGCCAGGACAGAGGAAACCGGGGAGCTGTTTTTT	CTARDARTEETGELFF	-	TRBJ2-2	-	TRBV20-1
TGTGCCAGCAGCCCCCAAGTAGCGCAGTATTTT	CASSPQVAQYF	-	TRBJ2-3	many	TRBV7-9
TGTGCCAGCAGTTTAACGGGACTAGCGAGCACAGATACGCAGTATTTT	CASSLTGLASTDTQYF	TRBD2	TRBJ2-3	many	TRBV28
TGTGCCACCAGCAGAGATTTGGGCACTACTGAAGCTTTCTTT	CATSRDLGTTEAFF	-	TRBJ1-1	many	TRBV15
TGTGCCAGCAAGGTGCGGGGCAAGCAGTACTTC	CASKVRGKQYF	-	TRBJ2-7	many	TRBV3-1
TGTGCCACCAGTGACCCGACCAGGACCCAGTACTTC	CATSDPTRTQYF	-	TRBJ2-5	many	TRBV24-1
TGTGCCAGCAGCCAAGACGCGCGGACCCAAGGGGAGCAGTTCTTC	CASSQDARTQGEQFF	-	TRBJ2-1	many	TRBV3-1
TGTGCCAGCAGCTTGAGGGGGCGGATTGTTGAAGCTTTCTTT	CASSLRGRIVEAFF	TRBD1	TRBJ1-1	many	TRBV5-6
TGTGCCAGCAGTGATGGACTCAGGAGCCCCCCCTTAGAGGAGGGCACAGATACGCAGTATTTT	CASSDGLRSPPLEEGTDTQYF	-	TRBJ2-3	many	TRBV25-1
TGTGCCATCAGTGAGTCCAGACTAGCGGGACGAAGCACAGATACGCAGTATTTT	CAISESRLAGRSTDTQYF	TRBD2	TRBJ2-3	many	TRBV10-3
TGTGCCAGCAGTGTTAGATCTAGGACCCAGTACTTC	CASSVRSRTQYF	-	TRBJ2-5	many	TRBV2
TGCAGTGCTAGGGATGCCAGCGGGGGACGAACCTACGAGCAGTACTTC	CSARDASGGRTYEQYF	TRBD2	TRBJ2-7	-	TRBV20-1
TGTGCCAGCAGTTCGACAGGGGTCGGGGGCTACACCTTC	CASSSTGVGGYTF	TRBD1	TRBJ1-2	many	TRBV12-3/TRBV12-4
TGTGCCTTCAGTTTAGTAGGGCAGTTTGCTCTCCTTAACTATGGCTACACCTTC	CAFSLVGQFALLNYGYTF	-	TRBJ1-2	-	TRBV12-3/TRBV12-4
TGTGCCTGGAGTGTACTTGACGGCGGGAAAGAGCAGTACTTC	CAWSVLDGGKEQYF	-	TRBJ2-7	many	TRBV30
TGTGCCAGCAGCTTGAGGTACCAAGAGACCCAGTACTTC	CASSLRYQETQYF	-	TRBJ2-5	many	TRBV7-3
TGCGCCAGCAGCTCGGGACTAGCGGGAGAGGTTGAGCAGTTCTTC	CASSSGLAGEVEQFF	TRBD2	TRBJ2-1	many	TRBV5-1
TGTGCCAGCAGAGACCCAGGGGCCTCCTCCTACGAGCAGTACTTC	CASRDPGASSYEQYF	-	TRBJ2-7	many	TRBV7-9
TGCGCCAGCAGCTTGGGGGCCCTACCCCTAGCGCCGAGCCGACGCACAGATACGCAGTATTTT	CASSLGALPLAPSRRTDTQYF	-	TRBJ2-3	many	TRBV5-1
TGTGTCTGGAGTGTAATAAGGAGACAGCGCCTGGGGGAAGCTTTCTTT	CVWSVIRRQRLGEAFF	-	TRBJ1-1	-	TRBV30
TGTGCCAGCAGTTCGGACATCGAGACCCAGTACTTC	CASSSDIETQYF	-	TRBJ2-5	many	TRBV6-5
TGTGCCAGCAGGGGGCCGACGATTAGGCAGTTCTTC	CASRGPTIRQFF	-	TRBJ2-1	many	TRBV28
TGTGCCTGGATTACAAGCGAAAAACTGTTTTTT	CAWITSEKLFF	-	TRBJ1-4	many	TRBV30